These 15 T cell receptor beta chains were all obtained from the same sample, sequenced in a study of tumor and adjacent non-tumor tissue in lung cancer. RNA was extracted from bulk tissue without any cell sorting. A modified ARM-PCR protocol with three rounds of nested PCR amplified TCRbeta. MiXCR, run by TCRdb on the multiplex PCR reads, gives a single entry per CDR3 protein. The table lists some 78,000 distinct CDR3 sequences, around 75% of them singletons. Material: lung tumor tissue. The receptors come from a woman between 45 and 65 years old with non-small cell lung cancer.

A remark on this clonotype: At one end the junction does not follow the germline gene, possibly because of a read error. The chain has TRBV6-5 and TRBJ2-7; D is undetermined. This CDR3 is 15 amino acids long. The germline gives CDR1 MNHEY, CDR2 SVGAGI. The CDR3 bases are TGTGACAGCATGCCCTTATTGCGGAATTCCTACGAGCAGTACTTC. It specifies CDSMPLLRNSYEQYF.

The sample holds a few counts of this clonotype. Given a much more abundant clone one base away, this may be a read error. It is likely a read error, because the conserved phenylalanine at the end of the CDR3 is missing. The chain couples TRBV28 to TRBJ2-1; D is unclear. Germline V CDR1 and CDR2: MDHEN, SYDVKM. The V and J ends lost 3 bases and 3 bases respectively, with 12 bases between them. The CDR3 is 15 residues long. CDR3 nucleotide sequence: TGTGCCAGCAGTTTGAATGCAGGTAACTACAATGAGCAGTTCCTC. Translated, it gives CASSLNAGNYNEQFL.

V is TRBV5-5 and J is TRBJ2-1, with 7 bases identical to TRBD1. Germline loops: CDR1 SGHKS, CDR2 YYEKEE (reference sequence). The length of the CDR3 is 15 residues. V lost 1 base to trimming and J lost 4 bases; unmatched junction nucleotides: 5. CDR3 residues: CASSLSGTVYNEQFF. The CDR3 DNA follows: TGTGCCAGCAGCTTGTCAGGGACAGTGTACAATGAGCAGTTCTTC.

By share, this clonotype ranks as medium-sized. In DNA form, the CDR3 reads TGCGCCAGCAGCCAAGATAAGGGCTTCCAAGAGACCCAGTACTTC. Translating it yields CASSQDKGFQETQYF. The chain couples TRBV4-3 to TRBJ2-5; no definite D call. Trimming stripped 0 bases from V and 1 base from J, with 9 bases between. Per germline, CDR1 LGHNA and CDR2 YSLEER. This CDR3 has 15 residues.

By sample share, this clonotype is medium-sized (0.01 to 0.1%). The CDR3 bases are TGCAGCGTGCTGCTGGGGTTGGGGTTTGTTAACATTCAGTACTTC. Amino acids: CSVLLGLGFVNIQYF. J is TRBJ2-4 and V is TRBV29-1; no clear D gene. Germline CDR1 SQVTM, CDR2 ANQGSEA. The CDR3 has 15 residues. V shed 6 bases and J shed 7 bases, with 22 bases lying between them.

The rearrangement links TRBV12-3 or TRBV12-4 to TRBJ2-1; a possible D gene is TRBD1 (6 bases). V was pared by 7 bases and J by 5 bases, with 18 bases between. This CDR3 region has 15 residues. CDR3 protein: CASNSTGTPDNEQFF. In DNA, the CDR3 is TGTGCCAGCAACTCAACCGGGACACCAGACAATGAGCAGTTCTTC.

As for this clonotype: The germline gene is not matched at one end of the junction; a read error may be the cause. The gene calls are TRBV6-2 or TRBV6-3 and TRBJ1-4; 7 positions match TRBD1. This CDR3 is 13 amino acids long. The germline gives CDR1 MNHEY, CDR2 SVGEGT. The CDR3: CANSHGTAEKLFF. The CDR3 DNA reads TGTGCCAACAGTCATGGGACAGCTGAAAAACTGTTTTTC.

The V gene is TRBV12-3 or TRBV12-4, the J gene TRBJ2-5; D is perhaps TRBD1 (6 bases). The CDR3 has 15 amino acids. V lost 8 bases and J 2 bases, leaving 18 bases between the germline ends. CDR3 coding DNA: TGTGCCAGCGGAACGGCAGGACAGCCTCAAGAGACCCAGTACTTC. This codes for CASGTAGQPQETQYF.

Details on this clonotype: The junction departs from germline at one end; a sequencing error may be responsible. The chain combines TRBV4-2 with TRBJ2-2; 8 nucleotides line up with TRBD1. CDR1 is LGHNA, CDR2 YNFKEQ, per germline. The CDR3 extends over 14 amino acids. In DNA form, the CDR3 reads TGCGCCAGCAGACCCGGGACAGGCTTCGGGGAGCTGTTTTTT. Its protein is CASRPGTGFGELFF.

This chain joins TRBV5-5 and TRBJ2-3; 10 positions agree with TRBD2. This CDR3 comprises 18 residues. The V gene's germline CDR1 is SGHKS and CDR2 YYEKEE (reference sequence). CDR3 protein: CVISTGLAVSSGTDTQYF. The DNA of the CDR3 is TGTGTCATCAGCACCGGACTAGCGGTATCTAGTGGGACAGATACGCAGTATTTT.

The chain joins TRBV11-1 to TRBJ2-3; tentative D call: TRBD1 (5 bases). The J call may be wrong; the DNA end is better matched by TRBJ1-5. From germline, CDR1 is SGHAT and CDR2 FQDESV (reference sequence). The CDR3 extends over 13 amino acids. CDR3 loop: CASRGTGLDTQHF. The CDR3 DNA follows: TGTGCCAGCAGAGGGACTGGGTTGGATACGCAGCATTTT.

Concerning this clonotype: At one boundary the junction diverges from the germline segment, which might be a read error. CDR3 in amino acids: CACSRGLAMSNVQFF. The CDR3 DNA reads as TGTGCCTGCAGCCGGGGACTAGCTATGAGCAATGTGCAGTTCTTC. The gene calls are TRBV11-2 and TRBJ2-1; TRBD2 matches at 9 bases. The CDR3 is made up of 15 amino acids. Germline V CDR1 and CDR2: SGHAT, FQNNGV. Drawing the rest from reference TRBV11-2 and TRBJ2-1, the complete variable domain is EAGVAQSPRYKIIEKRQSVAFWCNPISGHATLYWYQQILGQGPKLLIQFQNNGVVDDSQLPKDRFSAERLKGVDSTLKIQPAKLEDSAVYLCACSRGLAMSNVQFFGPGTRLTVL.

Only one count was recorded for this clonotype. A junction end diverges from the germline sequence, so it may reflect a read error. This rearrangement joins TRBV7-8 to TRBJ2-3, with 9 bases matching TRBD2. The CDR3 covers 16 residues. CDR1 and CDR2 (germline): SGHVS, FQNEAQ. The CDR3 is CASTSGIAGVLDTQYF. The DNA for the CDR3 is TGCGCCAGCACCTCAGGCATAGCGGGAGTTTTGGATACGCAGTATTTT. The full variable domain, rest sourced from reference TRBV7-8 and TRBJ2-3, is GAGVSQSPRYKVAKRGQDVALRCDPISGHVSLFWYQQALGQGPEFLTYFQNEAQLDKSGLPSDRFFAERPEGSVSTLKIQRTQQEDSAVYLCASTSGIAGVLDTQYFGPGTRLTVL.

As for this clonotype: The germline gene is not matched at one end of the junction; a read error may be the cause. The chain couples TRBV20-1 to TRBJ1-3; a possible D gene is TRBD1 (6 bases). Germline V gives CDR1 DFQATT, CDR2 SNEGSKA (reference sequence). The CDR3 is made up of 15 amino acids. The CDR3 DNA follows: TGCAATGCTAGAGATCCCACAGGGACCAGAAACACCATATATTTT. This encodes CNARDPTGTRNTIYF.

J is TRBJ1-1 and V is TRBV6-5; D gene ambiguous. Germline values: CDR1 MNHEY, CDR2 SVGAGI. The CDR3 is made up of 12 amino acids. CDR3 sequence: CDNSRMNTEAFF. The CDR3 coding sequence is TGTGACAACTCTCGGATGAACACTGAAGCTTTCTTT.